This passage covers 16 T cell receptor beta chains from one sample sequenced in a study of blood T cell repertoires in COVID-19. The protocol was immunoSEQ multiplex PCR, while the TCRdb copy is restricted to in-frame clones and leaves out a portion. The data show 150,000 to 250,000 clones, roughly four fifths seen once. The sequenced sample was PBMCs or T cells enriched from blood (not recorded which). These receptors came from a man aged 35 to 55 who had recovered from COVID-19.

The chain uses TRBV7-8 and TRBJ1-1; D is possibly TRBD1 (5 bases). Germline CDR1 and CDR2: SGHVS and FQNEAQ. This CDR3 comprises 14 residues. The V and J ends lost 5 bases and 5 bases respectively, with 15 bases between them. CDR3 amino acids: CASSRDRTGTEAFF. The CDR3 DNA sequence: TGTGCCAGCAGCCGAGACAGAACCGGAACTGAAGCTTTCTTT.

The chain recombines TRBV24-1 with TRBJ1-5, with D tentatively TRBD1 (5 bases). V shed 5 bases and J shed 5 bases, with 12 bases lying between them. Per the germline V gene, CDR1 is KGHDR and CDR2 is SFDVKD. The CDR3 contains 14 residues. DNA for the CDR3: TGTGCCACCAGTGGCCCTGGGGGGGATCAGCCCCAGCATTTT. This sequence encodes CATSGPGGDQPQHF.

The chain couples TRBV28 to TRBJ1-2; 10 nucleotides match TRBD1. Germline V lookup: CDR1 MDHEN, CDR2 SYDVKM. The CDR3 contains 15 residues. With V trimmed by 4 bases and J by 3 bases, 5 bases remained unmatched. The CDR3 nucleotides read TGTGCCAGCAGTTCTATAGGGACAGGGGACTATGGCTACACCTTC. Translated, it gives CASSSIGTGDYGYTF.

The chain is built from TRBV7-7 and TRBJ1-2; a weak D match, TRBD1 (5 bases). Germline assignment: CDR1 SSHAT and CDR2 FNYEAQ (reference sequence). The CDR3 is made up of 19 amino acids. Trimming cost V 5 bases and J 2 bases, with 27 bases left between them. The CDR3 DNA reads TGTGCCAGCAGCCAGAGACATATATTGGGGCAGGGCAGCAACTATGGCTACACCTTC. Its translation: CASSQRHILGQGSNYGYTF.

The V call is TRBV7-2, the J call TRBJ2-7; possibly TRBD2 for D (5 bases). The CDR3 extends over 14 amino acids. V lost 0 bases, J lost 3 bases, and 9 bases lay in between. Germline V gene lookup returns CDR1 SGHTA and CDR2 FQGNSA. CDR3 residues: CASSLAGARYEQYF. CDR3 coding DNA: TGTGCCAGCAGCTTAGCGGGAGCTCGCTACGAGCAGTACTTC. The whole variable domain, remainder taken from reference TRBV7-2 and TRBJ2-7, is GAGVSQSPSNKVTEKGKDVELRCDPISGHTALYWYRQSLGQGLEFLIYFQGNSAPDKSGLPSDRFSAERTGGSVSTLTIQRTQQEDSAVYLCASSLAGARYEQYFGPGTRLTVT.

The rearrangement uses TRBV5-4 and TRBJ2-2, with 11 nucleotides matching TRBD2. This CDR3 region has 17 residues. Germline-derived CDR1 and CDR2 are SGHNT and YYREEE (reference sequence). With 0 bases clipped from V and 0 bases from J, the junction kept 1 base outside the gene matches. The CDR3 loop is CASSLGGLAANTGELFF. CDR3 bases: TGTGCCAGCAGCTTGGGGGGACTAGCGGCGAACACCGGGGAGCTGTTTTTT.

The rearrangement uses TRBV6-1 and TRBJ1-2; D uncertain. This CDR3 is built from 12 residues. CDR1 is MNHNS, CDR2 SASEGT, per germline. Trimming removed 2 bases from V and 8 bases from J, with 9 bases in between. CDR3 DNA: TGTGCCAGCAGTGAAAGCTTTTGGGGCTACACCTTC. Translated, it gives CASSESFWGYTF.

The chain uses TRBV6-7 and TRBJ1-3; possible D gene TRBD1, 6 bases. TRBV6-7 is reported as an ORF; its role is uncertain. The ends were cut back, 9 bases at V and 2 bases at J, with 17 bases in the middle. This CDR3 is 15 amino acids long. CDR3 residues: CARFIQGRAGNTIYF. The DNA of the CDR3 is TGTGCCAGGTTTATACAGGGAAGGGCTGGAAACACCATATATTTT.

The chain is built from TRBV6-5 and TRBJ1-2, with 11 bases identical to TRBD1. The germline V gene encodes CDR1 MNHEY and CDR2 SVGAGI. After removal of 5 bases from V and 0 bases from J, the junction contained 2 bases not matched to a gene. The CDR3 runs 15 residues. CDR3 nucleotides: TGTGCCAGCAGTCCGGGACAGGGGGCTAACTATGGCTACACCTTC. Residues: CASSPGQGANYGYTF.

V is TRBV7-9 and J is TRBJ2-5; TRBD2 matches at 11 bases. Germline-derived CDR1 and CDR2 are SEHNR and FQNEAQ (reference sequence). Trimming at V came to 3 bases and at J to 4 bases, leaving 4 bases not matched to a gene. This CDR3 region has 15 residues. This chain's CDR3 is CASSFNSGRGETQYF. The CDR3 DNA follows: TGTGCCAGCAGCTTTAATAGCGGGAGGGGAGAGACCCAGTACTTC.

The gene calls are TRBV5-8 and TRBJ1-1; D is perhaps TRBD1 (6 bases). V shed 0 bases and J shed 7 bases, with 10 bases lying between them. CDR1 SGHTS and CDR2 YDEGEE come from the germline V gene. The CDR3 is 13 amino acids. CDR3 in DNA: TGTGCCAGCAGCTTGGACAGGGCCCGTGAAGCTTTCTTT. It codes for CASSLDRAREAFF.

This rearrangement joins TRBV2 to TRBJ1-1, with 7 bases matching TRBD1. V was clipped by 8 bases and J by 6 bases; unmatched bases: 9. Germline V CDR1 and CDR2: SNHLY, FYNNEI. This CDR3 has 13 residues. The CDR3 DNA is TGTGCCAGCGAAGAAGACAGGGTCCCTGAAGCTTTCTTT. This encodes CASEEDRVPEAFF.

The rearrangement uses TRBV20-1 and TRBJ2-7, with 7 bases lining up with TRBD2. CDR3 size: 14 residues. Germline CDR1 reads DFQATT; CDR2 reads SNEGSKA (reference sequence). Germline trimming cut 3 bases from V and 2 bases from J; bases unmatched to any gene: 7. The chain's CDR3 is CSASGGVRTYEQYF. The CDR3 DNA is TGCAGTGCTAGTGGGGGGGTAAGGACCTACGAGCAGTACTTC.

This chain links TRBV28 with TRBJ1-6; possible D gene TRBD1, 6 bases. CDR1 and CDR2 from the germline V gene are MDHEN and SYDVKM. The CDR3 runs to 15 residues. Deletions cut 5 bases from V and 10 bases from J, with 18 bases between. The CDR3: CASSPLRGGYSPLHF. In nucleotides, the CDR3 is TGTGCCAGCAGTCCTCTGAGGGGGGGGTACTCACCCCTCCACTTT.

This chain joins TRBV28 and TRBJ2-4, with TRBD2 matching over 10 bases. The CDR3 consists of 14 residues. The V segment lost 6 bases and the J segment 8 bases; nucleotides outside the gene matches: 7. The germline V gene has CDR1 MDHEN and CDR2 SYDVKM. The CDR3: CASSPAGTSDIQYF. The CDR3 bases are TGTGCCAGCAGCCCAGCCGGGACTAGCGACATTCAGTACTTC. The complete variable domain, with remaining parts taken from reference TRBV28 and TRBJ2-4, reads DVKVTQSSRYLVKRTGEKVFLECVQDMDHENMFWYRQDPGLGLRLIYFSYDVKMKEKGDIPEGYSVSREKKERFSLILESASTNQTSMYLCASSPAGTSDIQYFGAGTRLSVL.

The rearrangement uses TRBV5-5 and TRBJ2-1; a possible D gene is TRBD1 (6 bases). V lost 1 base and J lost 2, with 10 bases in between. CDR1 is SGHKS and CDR2 is YYEKEE in the germline V gene (reference sequence). This CDR3 comprises 15 residues. CDR3 sequence reads: CASSLRDIAYNEQFF. The CDR3 DNA follows: TGTGCCAGCAGCTTGCGGGACATTGCCTACAATGAGCAGTTCTTC.